This T cell receptor (beta chain) was identified in a study of cytomegalovirus exposure and HLA in healthy donors. Whole-study context: As released early, the data held 70 million to 95 million unique TCRs from HLA-typed donors.

Germline values: CDR1 MDHEN, CDR2 SYDVKM. This CDR3 has 15 residues. J gave up 3 bases and V 6 bases, and 8 bases lay outside the gene matches. 60 Vbeta and 13 Jbeta primers were used in PCR. The protocol was immunoSEQ multiplex PCR, while the TCRdb copy is restricted to in-frame clones and leaves out a portion. This sample has approximately 160,000 clones, with around 83% found just once. In nominal health when sampled, donors likely had unrecorded immune exposures nonetheless. The origin of this receptor is a man aged 50-60 years in good health and CMV-seropositive. This chain uses TRBV28 with TRBJ1-1, with 9 nucleotides matching TRBD1. The sample consisted of PBMCs. CDR3 nucleotide sequence: TGTGCCAGCAGCAACTGGGACAGGGTGGACACTGAAGCTTTCTTT. Translating it yields CASSNWDRVDTEAFF.